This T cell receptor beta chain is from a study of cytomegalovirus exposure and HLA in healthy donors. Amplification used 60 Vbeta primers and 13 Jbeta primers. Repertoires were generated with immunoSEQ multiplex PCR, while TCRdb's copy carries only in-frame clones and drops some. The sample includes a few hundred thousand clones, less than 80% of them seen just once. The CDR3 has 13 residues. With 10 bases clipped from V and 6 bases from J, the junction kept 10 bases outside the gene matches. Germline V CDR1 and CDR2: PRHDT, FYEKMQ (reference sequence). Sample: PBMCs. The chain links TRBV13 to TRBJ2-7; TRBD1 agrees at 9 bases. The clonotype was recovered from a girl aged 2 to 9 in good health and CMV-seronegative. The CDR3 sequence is CATSDRGLFEQYF. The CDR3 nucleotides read TGTGCCACATCGGACAGGGGCCTTTTCGAGCAGTACTTC.